Listed below are T cell receptor beta chains from one sample, sequenced in a study of identical twins. TCRdb redid the calling of the 5' RACE reads with MiXCR, one entry per CDR3 protein. The sample consists of hundreds of thousands of distinct CDR3 sequences, roughly 10% of them appearing once. The specimen sequenced was memory (CD45RO+) T cells sorted from blood. The receptors originated from a woman in her late teens or twenties in good health. Each CDR3 is given with its conserved first and last residue. A D gene is named only where the DNA matches it firmly. The size entry is marked missing in some rows and otherwise reads once, few, many or a size class.

j_call: TRBJ2-5; v_call: TRBV18; d_call: TRBD1; clone_size: NA; cdr3_aa: CASSLLGGTGIVETQYF; cdr3_nt: TGTGCCAGCTCACTCCTTGGCGGGACAGGGATAGTAGAGACCCAGTACTTC
j_call: TRBJ2-3; v_call: TRBV14; d_call: NA; clone_size: NA; cdr3_aa: CASSQGQPDTQYF; cdr3_nt: TGTGCCAGCAGCCAAGGACAGCCCGATACGCAGTATTTT
j_call: TRBJ2-2; v_call: TRBV12-3/TRBV12-4; d_call: NA; clone_size: many; cdr3_aa: CASSFAPNTGELFF; cdr3_nt: TGTGCCAGCAGTTTTGCACCGAACACCGGGGAGCTGTTTTTT
j_call: TRBJ1-3; v_call: TRBV5-1; d_call: NA; clone_size: NA; cdr3_aa: CASSPMETGNTIYF; cdr3_nt: TGCGCCAGCAGCCCCATGGAGACTGGAAACACCATATATTTT
j_call: TRBJ1-2; v_call: TRBV4-2; d_call: NA; clone_size: NA; cdr3_aa: CASSQAQGLGEGYTF; cdr3_nt: TGTGCCAGCAGCCAAGCACAGGGCCTTGGTGAAGGCTACACCTTC
j_call: TRBJ2-7; v_call: TRBV5-5; d_call: TRBD2; clone_size: NA; cdr3_aa: CASSLGGTSGYEQYF; cdr3_nt: TGTGCCAGCAGCTTGGGTGGGACTAGCGGCTACGAGCAGTACTTC
j_call: TRBJ2-5; v_call: TRBV5-1; d_call: NA; clone_size: NA; cdr3_aa: CASSLARGGTQETQYF; cdr3_nt: TGCGCCAGCAGCTTGGCCCGAGGGGGGACCCAAGAGACCCAGTACTTC
j_call: TRBJ2-4; v_call: TRBV20-1; d_call: TRBD1; clone_size: NA; cdr3_aa: CSARIRDRGYPKNIQYF; cdr3_nt: TGCAGTGCTAGAATACGGGACAGGGGGTATCCCAAAAACATTCAGTACTTC
j_call: TRBJ2-1; v_call: TRBV19; d_call: NA; clone_size: NA; cdr3_aa: CASSRNRVNEQFF; cdr3_nt: TGTGCCAGTAGTAGGAACAGGGTGAATGAGCAGTTCTTC
j_call: TRBJ2-5; v_call: TRBV7-2; d_call: NA; clone_size: NA; cdr3_aa: CASSLVPDAYQETQYF; cdr3_nt: TGTGCCAGCAGCTTAGTTCCAGACGCGTACCAAGAGACCCAGTACTTC
j_call: TRBJ2-1; v_call: TRBV20-1; d_call: TRBD2; clone_size: NA; cdr3_aa: CSARGGAGEQFF; cdr3_nt: TGCAGTGCACGCGGGGGGGCGGGTGAGCAGTTCTTC
j_call: TRBJ2-5; v_call: TRBV12-3/TRBV12-4; d_call: NA; clone_size: many; cdr3_aa: CASRDGFQETQYF; cdr3_nt: TGTGCCAGCAGGGACGGTTTCCAAGAGACCCAGTACTTC
j_call: TRBJ2-5; v_call: TRBV20-1; d_call: NA; clone_size: few; cdr3_aa: CSGSLAEETQYF; cdr3_nt: TGCAGTGGATCCTTAGCGGAAGAGACCCAGTACTTC
j_call: TRBJ1-2; v_call: TRBV28; d_call: NA; clone_size: NA; cdr3_aa: CAIGNRASSSYGYTF; cdr3_nt: TGTGCCATCGGGAACAGGGCCTCCTCCTCCTATGGCTACACCTTC
j_call: TRBJ2-5; v_call: TRBV4-3; d_call: NA; clone_size: few; cdr3_aa: CASSQEGGGSIYGQETQYF; cdr3_nt: TGCGCCAGCAGCCAAGAAGGTGGAGGCTCAATCTATGGGCAAGAGACCCAGTACTTC
j_call: TRBJ1-1; v_call: TRBV11-2; d_call: NA; clone_size: NA; cdr3_aa: CASSQNRGKAFF; cdr3_nt: TGTGCCAGCAGCCAGAATCGGGGCAAAGCTTTCTTT
j_call: TRBJ2-7; v_call: TRBV18; d_call: NA; clone_size: NA; cdr3_aa: CASSPTNSRTGEQYF; cdr3_nt: TGTGCCAGCTCACCGACCAATTCTAGGACCGGCGAGCAGTACTTC
j_call: TRBJ2-5; v_call: TRBV7-9; d_call: NA; clone_size: many; cdr3_aa: CASSRRDSLKTQYF; cdr3_nt: TGTGCCAGCAGCCGGCGGGACAGTCTGAAGACCCAGTACTTC
j_call: TRBJ2-1; v_call: TRBV20-1; d_call: NA; clone_size: NA; cdr3_aa: CSGSVYNEQFF; cdr3_nt: TGCAGTGGTAGCGTGTACAATGAGCAGTTCTTC
j_call: TRBJ2-7; v_call: TRBV7-2; d_call: TRBD2; clone_size: NA; cdr3_aa: CASSLLASGSREQYF; cdr3_nt: TGTGCCAGCAGCTTACTGGCTAGCGGGAGTCGCGAGCAGTACTTC
j_call: TRBJ2-1; v_call: TRBV11-2; d_call: TRBD1; clone_size: NA; cdr3_aa: CASSTHRGNEQFF; cdr3_nt: TGTGCCAGCAGCACCCACAGGGGCAATGAGCAGTTCTTC
j_call: TRBJ2-7; v_call: TRBV7-2; d_call: NA; clone_size: few; cdr3_aa: CASSPFLVSSYEQYF; cdr3_nt: TGTGCCAGCAGCCCCTTCTTGGTAAGCTCCTACGAGCAGTACTTC
j_call: TRBJ2-3; v_call: TRBV7-9; d_call: NA; clone_size: NA; cdr3_aa: CASSLMGGIDTQYF; cdr3_nt: TGTGCCAGCAGCTTGATGGGGGGAATAGATACGCAGTATTTT
j_call: TRBJ2-1; v_call: TRBV27; d_call: NA; clone_size: NA; cdr3_aa: CASSSPRGAPIQNEQFF; cdr3_nt: TGTGCCAGCAGTTCCCCCAGGGGCGCGCCGATTCAGAATGAGCAGTTCTTC
j_call: TRBJ2-5; v_call: TRBV3-1; d_call: NA; clone_size: NA; cdr3_aa: CASSQGLLAPETQYF; cdr3_nt: TGTGCCAGCAGCCAAGGGCTCCTAGCCCCGGAGACCCAGTACTTC
j_call: TRBJ2-5; v_call: TRBV9; d_call: NA; clone_size: few; cdr3_aa: CASSERGHEETQYF; cdr3_nt: TGTGCCAGCAGCGAAAGGGGACACGAAGAGACCCAGTACTTC
j_call: TRBJ2-1; v_call: TRBV21-1; d_call: NA; clone_size: NA; cdr3_aa: CASRSGAYNEQFF; cdr3_nt: TGTGCCAGCAGGTCCGGGGCCTACAATGAGCAGTTCTTC
j_call: TRBJ2-7; v_call: TRBV5-5; d_call: NA; clone_size: few; cdr3_aa: CASSPRGTGSDSYEQYF; cdr3_nt: TGTGCCAGCAGCCCAAGGGGCACAGGGTCGGACTCCTACGAGCAGTACTTC
j_call: TRBJ2-2; v_call: TRBV20-1; d_call: NA; clone_size: NA; cdr3_aa: CSARPGINTGELFF; cdr3_nt: TGCAGTGCTAGACCGGGGATCAACACCGGGGAGCTGTTTTTT
j_call: TRBJ2-3; v_call: TRBV7-2; d_call: NA; clone_size: NA; cdr3_aa: CASSLLPSGDTQYF; cdr3_nt: TGTGCCAGCAGCTTACTCCCCTCGGGAGATACGCAGTATTTT
j_call: TRBJ1-2; v_call: TRBV10-3; d_call: TRBD1; clone_size: few; cdr3_aa: CAISEAGGRGYTF; cdr3_nt: TGTGCCATCAGTGAGGCAGGGGGTCGCGGCTACACCTTC
j_call: TRBJ2-7; v_call: TRBV12-3/TRBV12-4; d_call: NA; clone_size: few; cdr3_aa: CASRQQGNEQYF; cdr3_nt: TGTGCCAGCAGACAACAGGGTAACGAGCAGTACTTC
j_call: TRBJ1-1; v_call: TRBV12-3/TRBV12-4; d_call: NA; clone_size: NA; cdr3_aa: CASSLRDHKATPFF; cdr3_nt: TGTGCCAGCAGTTTAAGGGACCACAAGGCCACCCCCTTCTTT
j_call: TRBJ2-7; v_call: TRBV29-1; d_call: NA; clone_size: many; cdr3_aa: CSVFYEQYF; cdr3_nt: TGCAGCGTTTTCTACGAGCAGTACTTC
j_call: TRBJ1-2; v_call: TRBV7-9; d_call: NA; clone_size: many; cdr3_aa: CASSLTGEYGYTF; cdr3_nt: TGTGCCAGCAGCTTGACTGGCGAGTATGGCTACACCTTC
j_call: TRBJ2-3; v_call: TRBV7-8; d_call: NA; clone_size: many; cdr3_aa: CASRHRASTDTQYF; cdr3_nt: TGTGCCAGCAGACATAGAGCTAGCACAGATACGCAGTATTTT
j_call: TRBJ1-5; v_call: TRBV7-2; d_call: NA; clone_size: many; cdr3_aa: CASSGGTGNQPQHF; cdr3_nt: TGTGCCAGCAGCGGAGGGACGGGCAATCAGCCCCAGCATTTT
j_call: TRBJ2-2; v_call: TRBV7-7; d_call: NA; clone_size: NA; cdr3_aa: CASSFGEIGELFF; cdr3_nt: TGTGCTAGCAGCTTCGGGGAGATCGGGGAGCTGTTTTTT
j_call: TRBJ2-3; v_call: TRBV5-4; d_call: NA; clone_size: many; cdr3_aa: CASSFGRPATSTDTQYF; cdr3_nt: TGTGCCAGCAGCTTCGGCAGGCCTGCCACCAGCACAGATACGCAGTATTTT
j_call: TRBJ1-1; v_call: TRBV6-2/TRBV6-3; d_call: NA; clone_size: many; cdr3_aa: CASSYPQVNTEAFF; cdr3_nt: TGTGCCAGCAGTTACCCTCAGGTGAACACTGAAGCTTTCTTT
j_call: TRBJ2-1; v_call: TRBV20-1; d_call: NA; clone_size: NA; cdr3_aa: CSARDITSAYNEQFF; cdr3_nt: TGCAGTGCTAGAGATATAACGTCAGCCTACAATGAGCAGTTCTTC
j_call: TRBJ2-5; v_call: TRBV6-5; d_call: NA; clone_size: few; cdr3_aa: CASSYEGETQYF; cdr3_nt: TGTGCCAGCAGTTACGAGGGGGAGACCCAGTACTTC
j_call: TRBJ1-3; v_call: TRBV3-1; d_call: TRBD1; clone_size: few; cdr3_aa: CASSQGDREGNTIYF; cdr3_nt: TGTGCCAGCAGCCAAGGCGACAGGGAAGGAAACACCATATATTTT
j_call: TRBJ1-2; v_call: TRBV7-9; d_call: NA; clone_size: few; cdr3_aa: CASSLDGGSYGYTF; cdr3_nt: TGTGCCAGCAGCTTAGACGGAGGGTCCTATGGCTACACCTTC
j_call: TRBJ2-5; v_call: TRBV20-1; d_call: NA; clone_size: NA; cdr3_aa: CSVGSGGRWETQYF; cdr3_nt: TGCAGTGTTGGTTCTGGGGGCCGTTGGGAGACCCAGTACTTC
j_call: TRBJ1-1; v_call: TRBV11-2; d_call: NA; clone_size: NA; cdr3_aa: CASSLDLGAERAFF; cdr3_nt: TGTGCCAGCAGCTTAGATCTAGGGGCCGAGCGCGCTTTCTTT
j_call: TRBJ2-2; v_call: TRBV9; d_call: TRBD2; clone_size: NA; cdr3_aa: CASSAAASGNTGELFF; cdr3_nt: TGTGCCAGCAGCGCTGCTGCTAGCGGGAACACCGGGGAGCTGTTTTTT
j_call: TRBJ2-7; v_call: TRBV12-3/TRBV12-4; d_call: TRBD2; clone_size: NA; cdr3_aa: CASSPGVAGIYEQYF; cdr3_nt: TGTGCCAGCAGCCCGGGGGTAGCGGGAATCTACGAGCAGTACTTC
j_call: TRBJ1-2; v_call: TRBV6-2/TRBV6-3; d_call: NA; clone_size: many; cdr3_aa: CASSYSSGNYGYTF; cdr3_nt: TGTGCCAGCAGTTATTCCTCGGGGAACTATGGCTACACCTTC
j_call: TRBJ2-5; v_call: TRBV7-2; d_call: NA; clone_size: NA; cdr3_aa: CASSGRAQETQYF; cdr3_nt: TGTGCCAGCAGCGGGAGAGCGCAAGAGACCCAGTACTTC
j_call: TRBJ1-2; v_call: TRBV12-3/TRBV12-4; d_call: NA; clone_size: many; cdr3_aa: CASTLGPRGYTF; cdr3_nt: TGTGCCAGCACCCTCGGACCGAGGGGCTACACCTTC